What follows are 4 T cell receptor beta chains derived from one specimen sequenced in a study of PD-L1 blockade in urothelial cancer. Here immunoSEQ multiplex PCR was the method, and the copy in TCRdb shows in-frame clones only, minus some. The table includes 71,000 or so clones, approximately 88% detected once. The sequences come from PBMCs, collected around atezolizumab (anti-PD-L1) treatment. These receptors came from a man aged 60 to 69 with urothelial cancer.

The J gene is TRBJ1-5, the V gene TRBV18; TRBD1 matches at 9 bases. V lost 5 bases to trimming and J lost 6 bases; unmatched junction nucleotides: 8. In germline, CDR1 is KGHSH, CDR2 LQKENI. The CDR3 sequence is 15 residues long. The CDR3 bases are TGTGCCAGCTCAGCCGGGACAGGGCTGGGTCAGCCCCAGCATTTT. It codes for CASSAGTGLGQPQHF.

With respect to this clone: This sample also contains other DNA sequences that code for the same CDR3. The genes are TRBV7-9 and TRBJ1-5; D perhaps matches TRBD1 (6 bases). Trimming took 5 bases from V and 4 from J, leaving 15 bases between them. Germline V lookup: CDR1 SEHNR, CDR2 FQNEAQ (reference sequence). The CDR3 contains 15 residues. The CDR3 here is CASSPGDGGNQPQHF. In DNA form, the CDR3 reads TGTGCCAGCAGCCCAGGGGACGGGGGGAATCAGCCCCAGCATTTT.

A single count supports this clone. This chain joins TRBV19 and TRBJ2-1, with TRBD1 matching over 7 bases. This CDR3 has 14 residues. The J segment lost 1 base and the V segment lost 6 bases, leaving 3 bases of the junction unmatched. Germline V CDR1 and CDR2: LNHDA, SQIVND (reference sequence). CDR3: CASRTGQSYNEQFF. The CDR3 nucleotides are TGTGCCAGTAGAACGGGACAGTCCTACAATGAGCAGTTCTTC.

With respect to this clone: The same CDR3 also results from other DNA sequences found in this sample. The chain uses TRBV6-6 and TRBJ1-3; 12 bases agree with TRBD1. This CDR3 comprises 16 residues. Germline V gene lookup returns CDR1 MNHNY and CDR2 SVGAGI (reference sequence). Unmatched junction bases numbered 4, after V lost 4 bases and J lost 3 bases. Written as DNA, the CDR3 is TGTGCCAGCAGTTGGGACAGGGGGCTAAGTGGAAACACCATATATTTT. Protein sequence: CASSWDRGLSGNTIYF.